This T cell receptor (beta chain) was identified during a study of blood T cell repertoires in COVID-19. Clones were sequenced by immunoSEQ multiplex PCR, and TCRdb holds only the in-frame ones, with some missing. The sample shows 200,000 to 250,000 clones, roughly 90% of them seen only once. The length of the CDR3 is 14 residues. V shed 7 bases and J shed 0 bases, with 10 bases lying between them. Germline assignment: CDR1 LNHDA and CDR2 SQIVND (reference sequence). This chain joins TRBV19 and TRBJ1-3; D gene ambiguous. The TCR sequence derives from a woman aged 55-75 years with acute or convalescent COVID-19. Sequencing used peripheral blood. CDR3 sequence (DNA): TGTGCCAGTATCGGGAGGTCCTCTGGAAACACCATATATTTT. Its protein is CASIGRSSGNTIYF. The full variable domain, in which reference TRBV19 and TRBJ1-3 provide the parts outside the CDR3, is DGGITQSPKYLFRKEGQNVTLSCEQNLNHDAMYWYRQDPGQGLRLIYYSQIVNDFQKGDIAEGYSVSREKKESFPLTVTSAQKNPTAFYLCASIGRSSGNTIYFGEGSWLTVV.